These 29 T cell receptor beta chains were all obtained from the same sample, sequenced in a study of blood T cells in healthy people across ages. Primers used in a second PCR of about 6 to 12 cycles were a sample-barcoded 5' primer and a J-beta primer mix. TCRdb recomputed calls from the 5' RACE reads with MiXCR, one row per CDR3 protein. The table records some 760,000 distinct CDR3 sequences, 25% of them present only once. This sample also belongs to another study, concerning T cells of mothers and their children.

Source material: blood. These receptor sequences come from a boy younger than 18 in good health.

J is TRBJ1-5 and V is TRBV25-1, with 7 bases aligning to TRBD1. CDR1 MGHDK and CDR2 SYGVNS come from the germline V gene. V lost 6 bases to trimming and J lost 0 bases; unmatched junction nucleotides: 14. The CDR3 is 18 residues long. The CDR3 sequence is CASSAGDGTEYSNQPQHF. The CDR3 nucleotides are TGTGCCAGCAGCGCCGGAGACGGGACAGAATATAGCAATCAGCCCCAGCATTTT.

This clonotype showed up many times. CDR3 loop: CSYDRGQETQYF. CDR3 sequence (DNA): TGCAGTTATGACAGGGGGCAAGAGACCCAGTACTTC. The V call is TRBV29-1, the J call TRBJ2-5, with TRBD1 identical over 9 bases. Germline CDR1 is SQVTM and CDR2 is ANQGSEA. The CDR3 is 12 residues long.

The rearrangement links TRBV28 to TRBJ1-1, with 7 bases that match TRBD1. Unmatched junction bases numbered 8, after V lost 7 bases and J lost 0 bases. Germline V gene data show CDR1 as MDHEN and CDR2 as SYDVKM. CDR3 length equals 15 residues. CDR3 nucleotide sequence: TGTGCCAGCAACCCTACAGGGGTGGTGAACACTGAAGCTTTCTTT. Translation gives CASNPTGVVNTEAFF. Supplemented by reference TRBV28 and TRBJ1-1, the full variable domain reads DVKVTQSSRYLVKRTGEKVFLECVQDMDHENMFWYRQDPGLGLRLIYFSYDVKMKEKGDIPEGYSVSREKKERFSLILESASTNQTSMYLCASNPTGVVNTEAFFGQGTRLTVV.

The chain joins TRBV7-3 to TRBJ2-5, with 10 positions matching TRBD2. V dropped 5 bases and J dropped 4; count of bases not matched to a gene: 4. Germline CDR1 and CDR2: SGHTA and FQGTGA. The CDR3 spans 14 residues. CDR3 in amino acids: CASSQIAGGETQYF. The CDR3 bases are TGTGCCAGCAGCCAAATAGCGGGAGGAGAGACCCAGTACTTC.

There are a few counts of this clonotype. V and J are TRBV28 and TRBJ2-3; 7 nucleotides agree with TRBD2. Trimming took 5 bases from V and 6 from J; bases not matched to a gene: 14. The germline CDR1 and CDR2 sequences are MDHEN and SYDVKM. The CDR3 extends over 16 amino acids. CDR3 in amino acids: CASSPPSPAGWDTQYF. The CDR3 DNA sequence: TGTGCCAGCAGTCCACCCTCCCCAGCGGGATGGGATACGCAGTATTTT.

V usage is TRBV6-5 and J usage is TRBJ1-2, with D unresolved. Germline V gives CDR1 MNHEY, CDR2 SVGAGI. The CDR3 has 14 residues. The V end was cut by 2 bases, the J end by 7 bases, with 14 bases between. The CDR3 DNA follows: TGTGCCAGCAGTTACGATGGTGCGTCGCGTGGCTACACCTTC. Protein product: CASSYDGASRGYTF.

The J gene is TRBJ2-1, the V gene TRBV4-1; D is unclear. The CDR3 is 16 amino acids. Trimming left V 0 bases short and J 10 bases short, with 19 bases between. The germline CDR1 and CDR2 sequences are MGHRA and YSYEKL. In DNA, the CDR3 is TGCGCCAGCAGCCAAGAACCTGAATTGAAAACATGGGAGCAGTTCTTC. It is translated as CASSQEPELKTWEQFF.

V is TRBV5-6 and J is TRBJ2-3; no definite D call. The CDR3 has 16 residues. In germline, CDR1 is SGHDT, CDR2 YYEEEE. The ends were cut back, 0 bases at V and 6 bases at J, with 17 bases in the middle. The CDR3 DNA reads as TGTGCCAGCAGCTTGGAGGGCAGCCAGGCAGTGGATACGCAGTATTTT. This codes for CASSLEGSQAVDTQYF. Full variable domain (outside the CDR3, taken from reference TRBV5-6 and TRBJ2-3): DAGVTQSPTHLIKTRGQQVTLRCSPKSGHDTVSWYQQALGQGPQFIFQYYEEEERQRGNFPDRFSGHQFPNYSSELNVNALLLGDSALYLCASSLEGSQAVDTQYFGPGTRLTVL.

In this sample, this clonotype turned up many times. The chain uses TRBV3-1 and TRBJ2-5; D is unclear. CDR1 is LGHDT and CDR2 is YNNKEL in the germline V gene (reference sequence). CDR3 length: 12 amino acids. V lost 0 bases to trimming and J lost 3 bases, with 2 bases between them. CDR3 sequence reads: CASSQEEETQYF. The CDR3 nucleotides are TGTGCCAGCAGCCAAGAGGAAGAGACCCAGTACTTC.

This sequence joins TRBV6-2 or TRBV6-3 and TRBJ2-4; TRBD2 is a possible D gene (6 bases). The germline V gene encodes CDR1 MNHEY and CDR2 SVGEGT. The CDR3 contains 16 residues. Trimming took off 0 bases at V and 6 bases at J, with 15 bases between the two ends. The CDR3 region is CASSYSSLFGGNIQYF. Written as DNA, the CDR3 is TGTGCCAGCAGTTACTCGAGTCTTTTCGGGGGAAACATTCAGTACTTC.

J is TRBJ2-5 and V is TRBV5-1, with D unresolved. V dropped 4 bases and J dropped 1 base, with 23 bases sitting between them. The CDR3 is made up of 18 amino acids. CDR1 is SGHRS, CDR2 YFSETQ, per germline. CDR3 residues: CASSTGVVGSSFQETQYF. The CDR3, as DNA: TGCGCCAGCAGCACTGGCGTTGTCGGGTCAAGTTTCCAAGAGACCCAGTACTTC. Combining the CDR3 with reference TRBV5-1 and TRBJ2-5 gives the whole variable domain KAGVTQTPRYLIKTRGQQVTLSCSPISGHRSVSWYQQTPGQGLQFLFEYFSETQRNKGNFPGRFSGRQFSNSRSEMNVSTLELGDSALYLCASSTGVVGSSFQETQYFGPGTRLLVL.

In its sample, this clonotype was seen a few times. The V call is TRBV6-2 or TRBV6-3, the J call TRBJ2-1; 14 bases are shared with TRBD2. Trimming removed 2 bases from V and 6 bases from J; junction bases left unmatched: 3. The CDR3 loop spans 16 amino acids. Germline CDR1 is MNHEY and CDR2 is SVGEGT. CDR3 coding DNA: TGTGCCAGCAGTTACCCGGGACTAGCGGGGGTCAATGAGCAGTTCTTC. This encodes CASSYPGLAGVNEQFF.

This chain links TRBV28 with TRBJ2-3; 8 bases are shared with TRBD2. After removal of 10 bases from V and 5 bases from J, the junction contained 11 bases not matched to a gene. The CDR3 sequence is 14 residues long. Germline CDR1 and CDR2: MDHEN and SYDVKM. The CDR3 sequence: CATLDGRAIDTQYF. The CDR3, as DNA: TGTGCCACCTTGGACGGGAGGGCAATAGATACGCAGTATTTT. The full variable domain, rest sourced from reference TRBV28 and TRBJ2-3, is DVKVTQSSRYLVKRTGEKVFLECVQDMDHENMFWYRQDPGLGLRLIYFSYDVKMKEKGDIPEGYSVSREKKERFSLILESASTNQTSMYLCATLDGRAIDTQYFGPGTRLTVL.

This clonotype has a handful of counts. The chain carries TRBV11-2 and TRBJ2-3, with 7 bases that match TRBD1. The CDR3 totals 13 residues. Germline CDR1 and CDR2: SGHAT and FQNNGV. The ends lost 5 bases at V and 9 bases at J; junction bases unmatched: 8. The CDR3 protein is CASSTTGEDTQYF. The CDR3, as DNA: TGTGCCAGCAGCACAACAGGGGAAGACACGCAGTATTTT. Drawing the rest from reference TRBV11-2 and TRBJ2-3, the complete variable domain is EAGVAQSPRYKIIEKRQSVAFWCNPISGHATLYWYQQILGQGPKLLIQFQNNGVVDDSQLPKDRFSAERLKGVDSTLKIQPAKLEDSAVYLCASSTTGEDTQYFGPGTRLTVL.

The chain uses TRBV28 and TRBJ2-5, with D perhaps TRBD1 (6 bases). Matching the DNA end better, TRBJ2-1 makes the J call doubtful. This CDR3 is built from 15 residues. The germline CDR1 and CDR2 sequences are MDHEN and SYDVKM. CDR3 DNA sequence: TGTGCCAGCAGTATTTACAGGACAGCTGGTAATGAGCAGTTCTTC. Translation gives CASSIYRTAGNEQFF.

This clonotype has ten or more counts. As DNA, the CDR3 is TGTGCCAGCAGTTTAAGTAGGGTACTCGACGTCTCTGGGGCCAACGTCCTGACTTTC. It encodes CASSLSRVLDVSGANVLTF. V is TRBV12-3 or TRBV12-4 and J is TRBJ2-6; D gene unclear. The CDR3 length is 19 residues. The V end lost 2 bases, the J end lost 0 bases, and 17 bases lay between the germline ends.

This clonotype was counted once. The V call is TRBV29-1, the J call TRBJ2-4, with unresolved D. Germline V gene data show CDR1 as SQVTM and CDR2 as ANQGSEA. V was trimmed by 5 bases and J by 6 bases, leaving 11 bases between them. The CDR3 sequence is 12 residues long. The CDR3 DNA reads TGCAGCGTTATTGGACGGACAAACATTCAGTACTTC. It is translated as CSVIGRTNIQYF.

In its sample, this clonotype was seen a few times. The chain employs TRBV28 and TRBJ2-5, with D perhaps matching TRBD2 (7 bases). The DNA end is more similar to TRBJ2-7, so the J call may be wrong. The CDR3 is made up of 16 amino acids. Germline CDR1 reads MDHEN; CDR2 reads SYDVKM. The CDR3 coding sequence is TGTGCCAGCAGTTTAGGGGGCGGGAGCGGGTCCTACGAGCAGTACTTC. Encoded protein: CASSLGGGSGSYEQYF.

This chain's CDR3 is CASSIQRGGLDTQYF. Here the CDR3 DNA reads TGTGCCAGCAGTATTCAGCGGGGGGGTCTTGATACGCAGTATTTT. The V and J genes are TRBV28 and TRBJ2-3; 10 nucleotides line up with TRBD2. CDR1 is MDHEN, CDR2 SYDVKM, per germline. The V and J ends lost 5 bases and 6 bases, in that order; junction bases with no gene match: 8. This CDR3 is built from 15 residues.

A note on this clonotype: Mismatch with germline at one junction end may stem from a read error. This CDR3 reads CSARDLTGTGEPFF. The CDR3 DNA reads TGCAGTGCTAGAGATCTCACGGGAACCGGGGAGCCGTTTTTT. The V gene is TRBV20-1, the J gene TRBJ2-2; weak D call: TRBD2 (5 bases). This CDR3 contains 14 residues. The germline CDR1 and CDR2 sequences are DFQATT and SNEGSKA (reference sequence).

The rearrangement joins TRBV7-9 to TRBJ2-5; 10 positions agree with TRBD2. Gene TRBJ2-1 matches the end of the DNA better, so the J call may be wrong. The length of the CDR3 is 16 residues. Germline-derived CDR1 and CDR2 are SEHNR and FQNEAQ (reference sequence). The CDR3 spells CASSFSLAGVFDEQFF. CDR3 in DNA: TGTGCCAGCAGCTTCTCCCTAGCGGGAGTGTTTGATGAGCAGTTCTTC.

The chain carries TRBV20-1 and TRBJ1-3; D is possibly TRBD1 (6 bases). Trimming left V 0 bases short and J 8 bases short, with 17 bases between. The CDR3 has 15 amino acids. CDR1 is DFQATT and CDR2 is SNEGSKA in the germline V gene (reference sequence). CDR3 nucleotide sequence: TGCAGTGCTAGAGATGTGGGCAGGGGCAGGGACACCATATATTTT. It codes for CSARDVGRGRDTIYF.

The V call is TRBV2, the J call TRBJ1-2; D is ambiguous. V was shortened by 6 bases and J by 0 bases, with 8 bases between the two germline ends. CDR1 and CDR2 (germline): SNHLY, FYNNEI. CDR3 size: 13 residues. CDR3 sequence (DNA): TGTGCCAGCAGGGGCAGCCCTAACTATGGCTACACCTTC. This translates into CASRGSPNYGYTF.

V usage is TRBV4-1 and J usage is TRBJ2-7, with 8 positions matching TRBD2. The J segment lost 2 bases and the V segment lost 0 bases, leaving 6 bases of the junction unmatched. The CDR3 covers 16 residues. Germline lookup yields CDR1 MGHRA and CDR2 YSYEKL. DNA of the CDR3: TGCGCCAGCAGCCAAGAGGGTAGCGGGACGGCCTACGAGCAGTACTTC. It yields the protein CASSQEGSGTAYEQYF.

This clonotype was seen only a few times. The chain recombines TRBV28 with TRBJ2-2; D could derive from TRBD1 or TRBD2 (5 bases each). CDR1 MDHEN and CDR2 SYDVKM come from the germline V gene. This CDR3 is built from 15 residues. The V end was cut by 10 bases, the J end by 3 bases, with 18 bases between. Here the CDR3 reads CATTLGVGDTGELFF. The DNA for the CDR3 is TGTGCCACCACGTTGGGGGTGGGGGACACCGGGGAGCTGTTTTTT.

This chain connects TRBV4-3 to TRBJ2-5, with D perhaps being TRBD1 or TRBD2 (5 bases each). The J call is doubtful: the DNA matches TRBJ2-7 better. The CDR3 runs to 13 residues. Germline V gives CDR1 LGHNA, CDR2 YSLEER. CDR3 nucleotides: TGCGCCAGCAGCCAAGATTGGGGGTTCGAGCAGTACTTC. Translated, it gives CASSQDWGFEQYF.

Only a few counts were recorded for this clonotype. V is TRBV9 and J is TRBJ2-4; weak D call: TRBD1 (5 bases). Germline V gives CDR1 SGDLS, CDR2 YYNGEE. CDR3 length: 14 residues. Between the trimmed V and J ends, which lost 0 bases and 9 bases, there was a span of 13 bases. CDR3 DNA sequence: TGTGCCAGCAGCGTAGAGGGGTCGGCCAGCATTCAGTACTTC. It encodes CASSVEGSASIQYF.

This chain joins TRBV7-6 and TRBJ2-6; D gene uncertain. From germline, CDR1 is SGHVS and CDR2 FNYEAQ. Between the trimmed V and J ends, which lost 1 base and 0 bases, there was a span of 10 bases. The CDR3 runs 17 residues. Here the CDR3 reads CASSLDPRSSGANVLTF. The CDR3 nucleotides read TGTGCCAGCAGCTTAGATCCCCGGAGCTCTGGGGCCAACGTCCTGACTTTC.

The V call is TRBV5-1, the J call TRBJ1-2; D remains unclear. The V gene lost 0 bases and the J gene lost 7 bases, with 19 bases spanning the gap. Germline V CDR1 and CDR2: SGHRS, YFSETQ. This CDR3 spans 16 amino acids. Here the CDR3 DNA reads TGCGCCAGCAGCTTGGCCGGGGAACCACCTTCCTCTGGCTACACCTTC. Protein product: CASSLAGEPPSSGYTF.